This T cell receptor beta chain was sequenced in a study of T cell changes during pregnancy in multiple sclerosis. Sequencing used immunoSEQ multiplex PCR; TCRdb keeps in-frame clones, though not all of them. The sample holds about 52,000 clones; approximately 92% are singletons and the top ten take about 0.37%. This material consisted of CD4+ T cells from peripheral blood mononuclear cells, taken before pregnancy. This clonotype was obtained from a female donor with multiple sclerosis, enrolled in a pregnancy study.

CDR3 region: CASRPSGLAGYEQYF. The CDR3 DNA reads TGTGCCAGCAGACCCTCGGGACTAGCGGGTTACGAGCAGTACTTC. This chain links TRBV6-5 with TRBJ2-7, with 12 bases aligning to TRBD2. Germline CDR1 is MNHEY and CDR2 is SVGAGI. The CDR3 runs 15 residues. The J segment lost 4 bases and the V segment lost 6 bases, leaving 7 bases of the junction unmatched.